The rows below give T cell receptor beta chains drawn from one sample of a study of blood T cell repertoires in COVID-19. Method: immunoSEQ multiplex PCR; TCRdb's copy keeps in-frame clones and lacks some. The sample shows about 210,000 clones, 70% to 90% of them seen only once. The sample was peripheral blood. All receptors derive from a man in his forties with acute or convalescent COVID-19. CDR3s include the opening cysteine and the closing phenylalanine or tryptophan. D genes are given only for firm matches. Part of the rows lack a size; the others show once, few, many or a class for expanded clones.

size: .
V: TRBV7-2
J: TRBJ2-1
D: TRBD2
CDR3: CASSLGGTSASSQYNEQFF
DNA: TGTGCCAGCAGCTTGGGAGGGACTAGCGCCTCCTCTCAATACAATGAGCAGTTCTTC

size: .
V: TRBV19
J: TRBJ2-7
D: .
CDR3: CASSRQADSYEQYF
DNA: TGTGCCAGTAGTCGACAGGCTGACTCCTACGAGCAGTACTTC

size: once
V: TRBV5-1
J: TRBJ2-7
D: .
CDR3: CASSRGQYEQYF
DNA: TGCGCCAGCAGCCGTGGACAGTACGAGCAGTACTTC

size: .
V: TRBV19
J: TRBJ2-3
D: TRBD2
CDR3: CASSTTSGRDTQYF
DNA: TGTGCCAGTAGTACTACTAGCGGGAGAGATACGCAGTATTTT

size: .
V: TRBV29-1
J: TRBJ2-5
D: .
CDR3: CSHDGIQETQYF
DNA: TGCAGCCATGATGGCATCCAAGAGACCCAGTACTTC

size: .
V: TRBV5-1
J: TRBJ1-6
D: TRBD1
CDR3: CASSRDRGLSPLHF
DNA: TGCGCCAGCAGCCGGGACAGGGGTTTATCACCCCTCCACTTT

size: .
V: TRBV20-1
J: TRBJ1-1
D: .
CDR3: CSASRQAMNTEAFF
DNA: TGCAGTGCTAGTAGACAGGCAATGAACACTGAAGCTTTCTTT

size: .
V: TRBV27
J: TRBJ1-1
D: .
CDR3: CASSFGGMNTEAFF
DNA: TGTGCCAGCAGTTTCGGGGGTATGAACACTGAAGCTTTCTTT

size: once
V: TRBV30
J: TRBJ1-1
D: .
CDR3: CAWSVLGEKAFF
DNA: TGTGCCTGGAGTGTACTCGGAGAGAAAGCTTTCTTT

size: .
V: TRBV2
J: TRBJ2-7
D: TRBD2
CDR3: CASSDSGGAGRVEQYF
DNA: TGTGCCAGCAGTGACTCGGGGGGTGCGGGAAGGGTCGAGCAGTACTTC

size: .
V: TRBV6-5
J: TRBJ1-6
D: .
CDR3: CASSYSNRANSPLHF
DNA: TGTGCCAGCAGTTACTCGAACAGGGCTAATTCACCCCTCCACTTT

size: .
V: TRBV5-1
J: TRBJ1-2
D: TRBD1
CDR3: CASSLAQQGANYGYTF
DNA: TGCGCCAGCAGCTTGGCCCAACAGGGGGCGAACTATGGCTACACCTTC

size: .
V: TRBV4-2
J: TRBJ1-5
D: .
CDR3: CASSLGEYQPQHF
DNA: TGTGCCAGCAGCCTCGGAGAGTATCAGCCCCAGCATTTT

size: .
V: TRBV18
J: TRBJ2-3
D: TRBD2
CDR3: CATSLRREGQDTQYF
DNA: TGTGCCACGAGCCTCCGGCGGGAGGGCCAAGATACGCAGTATTTT

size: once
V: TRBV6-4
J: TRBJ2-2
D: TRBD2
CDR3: CASMETRRGLAVGELFF
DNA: TGTGCCAGCATGGAGACGCGGAGGGGACTAGCGGTCGGGGAGCTGTTTTTT

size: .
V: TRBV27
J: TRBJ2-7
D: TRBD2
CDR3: CASSPIGEGPYEQYF
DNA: TGTGCCAGCAGCCCAATCGGGGAGGGACCCTACGAGCAGTACTTC

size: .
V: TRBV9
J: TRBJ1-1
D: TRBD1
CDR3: CASTAGGLNTEAFF
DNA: TGTGCCAGCACCGCAGGGGGGCTGAACACTGAAGCTTTCTTT

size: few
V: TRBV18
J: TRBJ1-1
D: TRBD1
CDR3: CASSSGQGALNTEAFF
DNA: TGTGCCAGCTCATCAGGACAGGGGGCCTTGAACACTGAAGCTTTCTTT

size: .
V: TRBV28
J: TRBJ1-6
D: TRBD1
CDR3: CASRLGQVHSPLHF
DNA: TGTGCCAGCAGGCTGGGACAGGTACATTCACCCCTCCACTTT

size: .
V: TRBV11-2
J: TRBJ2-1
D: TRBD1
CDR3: CASRLSTGYYNEQFF
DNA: TGTGCCAGCAGACTTTCGACAGGGTACTACAATGAGCAGTTCTTC

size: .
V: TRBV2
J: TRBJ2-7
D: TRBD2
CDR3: CASSVGTSGRLGEQYF
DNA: TGTGCCAGCAGTGTTGGGACTAGCGGGAGACTGGGCGAGCAGTACTTC

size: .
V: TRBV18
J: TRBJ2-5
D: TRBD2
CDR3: CASSTSGRTQETQYF
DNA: TGTGCCAGCTCAACTAGCGGGAGAACACAAGAGACCCAGTACTTC

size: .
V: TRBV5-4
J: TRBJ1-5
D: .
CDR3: CASSLPLISRESNQPQHF
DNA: TGTGCCAGCAGCTTACCCTTAATAAGCCGGGAGAGCAATCAGCCCCAGCATTTT

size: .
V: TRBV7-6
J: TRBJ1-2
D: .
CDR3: CASSPMGRANYGYTF
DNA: TGTGCCAGCAGCCCCATGGGCAGGGCAAACTATGGCTACACCTTC

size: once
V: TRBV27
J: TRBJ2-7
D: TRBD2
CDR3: CASSLFTMGEGEQYF
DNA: TGTGCCAGCAGTTTATTCACGATGGGGGAGGGCGAGCAGTACTTC

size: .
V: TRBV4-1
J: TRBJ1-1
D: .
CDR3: CASSQDHLNTEAFF
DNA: TGCGCCAGCAGCCAAGATCATCTGAACACTGAAGCTTTCTTT